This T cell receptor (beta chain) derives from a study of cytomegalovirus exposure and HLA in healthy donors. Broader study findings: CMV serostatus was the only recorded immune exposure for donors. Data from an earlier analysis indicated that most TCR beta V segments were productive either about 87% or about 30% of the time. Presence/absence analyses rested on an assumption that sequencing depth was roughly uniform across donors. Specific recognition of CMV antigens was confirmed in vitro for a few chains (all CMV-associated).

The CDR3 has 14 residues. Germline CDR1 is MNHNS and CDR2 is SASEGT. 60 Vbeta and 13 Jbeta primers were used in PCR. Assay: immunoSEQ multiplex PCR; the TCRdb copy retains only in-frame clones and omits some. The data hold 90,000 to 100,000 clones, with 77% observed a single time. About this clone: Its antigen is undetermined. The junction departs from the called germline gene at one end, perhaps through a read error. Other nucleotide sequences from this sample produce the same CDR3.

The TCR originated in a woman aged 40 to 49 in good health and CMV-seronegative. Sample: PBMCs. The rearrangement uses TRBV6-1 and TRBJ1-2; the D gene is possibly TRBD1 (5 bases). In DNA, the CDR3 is TGTGCCAGCAGTGAAGGGACATCCTCCTATGGCTACACCTTT. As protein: CASSEGTSSYGYTF.